Reported below is one T cell receptor beta chain. Antigen unknown. The sample originates from a study of a mutant IDH1 vaccine in newly diagnosed glioma. Study details: The first vaccination came 4-6 weeks after radiotherapy alone, or with temozolomide cycles. The treated group averaged approximately 42 years old and was around 62% male, about 40% female. It was radiotherapy, temozolomide, or both that patients received previously, with most receiving both. Regarding the study as a whole: Changes in top peripheral clonotypes did not appear linked to pseudoprogression.

Using immunoSEQ multiplex PCR, the repertoire was profiled, and TCRdb retains in-frame clones only, with some absent. Of some 42,000 clones in the sample, 65% to 90% were seen once. Germline CDR1 is SNHLY and CDR2 is FYNNEI. The CDR3 is made up of 14 amino acids. Between the trimmed V and J ends, which lost 8 bases and 8 bases, there was a span of 19 bases. Regarding time point: week 35, safety follow-up. Every single dose of the vaccine, 300 ug of mutant IDH1 20-mer peptide, came with topical imiquimod. The rearrangement uses TRBV2 and TRBJ2-4, with D possibly matching TRBD1 (6 bases). The source material was PBMCs, sampled from a glioma patient whose treatment included an IDH1 peptide vaccine. The origin of this receptor is a woman aged 45-65 years with glioma. The CDR3 DNA follows: TGTGCCAGCCGATACAGGGAAATGGTGGACATTCAGTACTTC. Amino acid sequence: CASRYREMVDIQYF.